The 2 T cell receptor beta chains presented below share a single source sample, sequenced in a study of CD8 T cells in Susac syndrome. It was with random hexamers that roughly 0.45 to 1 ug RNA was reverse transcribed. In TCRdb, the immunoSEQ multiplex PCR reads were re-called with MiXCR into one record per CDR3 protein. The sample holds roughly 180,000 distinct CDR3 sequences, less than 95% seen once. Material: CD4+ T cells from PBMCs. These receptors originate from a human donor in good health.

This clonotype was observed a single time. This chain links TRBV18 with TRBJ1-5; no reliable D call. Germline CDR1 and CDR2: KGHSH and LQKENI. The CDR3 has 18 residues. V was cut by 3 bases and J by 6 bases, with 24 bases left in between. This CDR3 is CASSPGSGRGLSVQPQHF. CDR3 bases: TGTGCCAGCTCACCCGGTTCGGGCCGGGGTCTGAGTGTTCAGCCCCAGCATTTT.

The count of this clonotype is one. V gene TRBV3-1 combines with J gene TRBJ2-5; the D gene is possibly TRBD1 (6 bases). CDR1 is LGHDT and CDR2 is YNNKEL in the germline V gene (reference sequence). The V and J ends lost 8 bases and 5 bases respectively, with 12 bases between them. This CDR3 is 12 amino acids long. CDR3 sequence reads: CASRQAGETQYF. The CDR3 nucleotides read TGTGCCAGCCGACAGGCCGGGGAGACCCAGTACTTC.